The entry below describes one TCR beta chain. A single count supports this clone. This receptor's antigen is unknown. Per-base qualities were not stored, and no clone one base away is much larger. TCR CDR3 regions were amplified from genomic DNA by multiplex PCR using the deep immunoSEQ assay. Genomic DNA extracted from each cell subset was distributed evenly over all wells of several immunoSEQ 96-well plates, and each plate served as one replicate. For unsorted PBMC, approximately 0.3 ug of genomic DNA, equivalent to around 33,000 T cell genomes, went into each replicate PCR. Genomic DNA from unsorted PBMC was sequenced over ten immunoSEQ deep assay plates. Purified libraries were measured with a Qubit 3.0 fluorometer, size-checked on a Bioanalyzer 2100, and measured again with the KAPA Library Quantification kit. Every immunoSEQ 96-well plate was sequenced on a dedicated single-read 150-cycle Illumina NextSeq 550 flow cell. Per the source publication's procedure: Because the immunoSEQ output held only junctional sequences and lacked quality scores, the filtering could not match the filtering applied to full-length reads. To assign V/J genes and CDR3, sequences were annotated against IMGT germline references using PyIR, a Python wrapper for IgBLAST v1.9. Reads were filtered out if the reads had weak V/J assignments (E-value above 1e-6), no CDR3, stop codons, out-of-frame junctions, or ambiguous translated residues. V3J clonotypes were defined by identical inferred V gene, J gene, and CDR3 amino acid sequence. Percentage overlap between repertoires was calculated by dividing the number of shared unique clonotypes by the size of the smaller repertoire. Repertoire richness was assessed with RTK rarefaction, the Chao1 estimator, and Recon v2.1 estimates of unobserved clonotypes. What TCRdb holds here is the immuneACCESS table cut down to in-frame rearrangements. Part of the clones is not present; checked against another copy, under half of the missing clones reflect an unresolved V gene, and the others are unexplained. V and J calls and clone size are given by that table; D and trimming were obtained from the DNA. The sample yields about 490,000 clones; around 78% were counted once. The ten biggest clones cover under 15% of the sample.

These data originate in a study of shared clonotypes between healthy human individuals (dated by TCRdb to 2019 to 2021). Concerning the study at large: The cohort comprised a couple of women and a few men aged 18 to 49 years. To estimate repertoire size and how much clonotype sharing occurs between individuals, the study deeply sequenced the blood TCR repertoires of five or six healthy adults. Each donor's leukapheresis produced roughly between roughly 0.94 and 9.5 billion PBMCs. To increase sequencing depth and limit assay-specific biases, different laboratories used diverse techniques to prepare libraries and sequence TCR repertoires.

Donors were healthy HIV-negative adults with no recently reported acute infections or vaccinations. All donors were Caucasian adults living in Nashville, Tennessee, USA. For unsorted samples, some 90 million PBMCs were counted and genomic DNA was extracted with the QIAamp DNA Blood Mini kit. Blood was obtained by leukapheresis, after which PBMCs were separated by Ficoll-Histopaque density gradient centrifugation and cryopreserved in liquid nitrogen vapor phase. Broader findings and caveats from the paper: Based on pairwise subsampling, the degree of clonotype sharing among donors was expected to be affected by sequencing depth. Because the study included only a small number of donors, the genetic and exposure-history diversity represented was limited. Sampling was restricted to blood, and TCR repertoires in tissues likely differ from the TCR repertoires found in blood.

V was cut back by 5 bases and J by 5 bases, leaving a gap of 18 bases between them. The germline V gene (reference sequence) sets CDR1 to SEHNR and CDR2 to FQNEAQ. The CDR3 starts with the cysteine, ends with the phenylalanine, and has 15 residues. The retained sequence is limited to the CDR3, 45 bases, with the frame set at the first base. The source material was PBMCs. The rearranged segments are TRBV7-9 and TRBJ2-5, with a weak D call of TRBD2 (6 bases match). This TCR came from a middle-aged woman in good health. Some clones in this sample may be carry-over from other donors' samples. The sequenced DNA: TGTGCCAGCAGCCTGCCCAGGACTATCCGCGAGACCCAGTACTTC. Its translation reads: CASSLPRTIRETQYF.